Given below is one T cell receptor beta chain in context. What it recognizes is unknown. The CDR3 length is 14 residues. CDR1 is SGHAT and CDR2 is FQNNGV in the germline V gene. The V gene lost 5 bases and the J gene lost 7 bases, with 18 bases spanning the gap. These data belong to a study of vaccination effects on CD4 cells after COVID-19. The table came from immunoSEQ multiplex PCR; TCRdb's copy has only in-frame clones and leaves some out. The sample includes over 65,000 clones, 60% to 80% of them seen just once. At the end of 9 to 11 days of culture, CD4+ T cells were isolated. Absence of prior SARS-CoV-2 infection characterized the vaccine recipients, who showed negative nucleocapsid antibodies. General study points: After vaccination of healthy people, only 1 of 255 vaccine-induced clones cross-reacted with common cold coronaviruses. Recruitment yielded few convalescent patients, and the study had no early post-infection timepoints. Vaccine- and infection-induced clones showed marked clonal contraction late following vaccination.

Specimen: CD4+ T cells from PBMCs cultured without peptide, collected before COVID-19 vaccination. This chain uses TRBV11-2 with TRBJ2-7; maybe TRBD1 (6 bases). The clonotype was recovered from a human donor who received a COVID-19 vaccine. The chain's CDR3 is CASSPLTGKGEQYV. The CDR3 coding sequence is TGTGCCAGCAGCCCATTAACAGGGAAAGGTGAGCAGTACGTC.